This is a list of T cell receptor beta chains from one sample in a study of blood T cells in healthy people across ages. TCRdb re-derived calls from the 5' RACE reads in MiXCR, one entry per CDR3 protein. Found here are 650,000 to 1,000,000 distinct CDR3 sequences, about half of them singletons; the top ten hold 15% to 20%. The sequenced sample was blood. These receptors all stem from a man older than 75 in good health. CDR3s include the opening cysteine and the closing phenylalanine or tryptophan. The order of the fields is D gene, CDR3 length, J gene, V gene, clone size, CDR3 protein, CDR3 DNA. The D gene is left open where the match is weak. Not every row has a clone size; where given, it reads once, few, many or a size class.

D: .; length: 16; J: TRBJ2-7; V: TRBV21-1; size: .; CDR3: CASSKYRGREHYEQYF; DNA: TGTGCCAGCAGCAAGTATAGAGGACGGGAACATTACGAGCAGTACTTC
D: .; length: 14; J: TRBJ2-1; V: TRBV30; size: few; CDR3: CAWSAGSSYNEQFF; DNA: TGTGCCTGGAGTGCGGGGAGCTCCTACAATGAGCAGTTCTTC
D: .; length: 12; J: TRBJ1-2; V: TRBV6-1; size: few; CDR3: CASSEFRSGYTF; DNA: TGTGCCAGCAGTGAATTTCGGTCTGGCTACACCTTC
D: TRBD1; length: 17; J: TRBJ2-1; V: TRBV4-2; size: .; CDR3: CASSQEAQGAAYNEQFF; DNA: TGTGCCAGCAGCCAAGAGGCCCAGGGGGCCGCCTACAATGAGCAGTTCTTC
D: .; length: 17; J: TRBJ2-3; V: TRBV5-1; size: few; CDR3: CASSLYGLQVRTDTQYF; DNA: TGCGCCAGCAGCTTATATGGGCTGCAGGTCCGCACAGATACGCAGTATTTT
D: TRBD1; length: 16; J: TRBJ2-2; V: TRBV12-3/TRBV12-4; size: .; CDR3: CASSPGDRLNTGELFF; DNA: TGTGCCAGCAGTCCCGGGGACAGATTGAACACCGGGGAGCTGTTTTTT
D: TRBD1; length: 14; J: TRBJ2-7; V: TRBV20-1; size: .; CDR3: CSAQGQVTYNEQYF; DNA: TGCAGTGCCCAAGGACAGGTAACCTACAATGAGCAGTACTTC
D: TRBD2; length: 14; J: TRBJ2-1; V: TRBV4-3; size: .; CDR3: CASSHDDSGREQFF; DNA: TGCGCCAGCAGCCATGACGATAGCGGGAGAGAGCAGTTCTTC
D: .; length: 17; J: TRBJ2-6; V: TRBV6-1; size: few; CDR3: CASRPTGRDAGANVLTF; DNA: TGTGCCAGCAGGCCGACAGGGAGGGACGCTGGGGCCAACGTCCTGACTTTC
D: .; length: 18; J: TRBJ2-1; V: TRBV20-1; size: .; CDR3: CSARDPALSGGVNNEQFF; DNA: TGCAGTGCTAGAGATCCGGCTTTGTCTGGCGGGGTTAACAATGAGCAGTTCTTC
D: .; length: 12; J: TRBJ1-2; V: TRBV11-3; size: few; CDR3: CASSRGQYGYTF; DNA: TGTGCCAGCAGCCGTGGACAATATGGCTACACCTTC
D: TRBD2; length: 13; J: TRBJ2-7; V: TRBV29-1; size: few; CDR3: CSVELAGVSEQYF; DNA: TGCAGCGTTGAACTAGCGGGAGTTTCCGAGCAGTACTTC
D: TRBD2; length: 15; J: TRBJ2-1; V: TRBV20-1; size: many; CDR3: CSARLLAGRHNEQFF; DNA: TGCAGTGCTAGACTACTAGCGGGACGACACAATGAGCAGTTCTTC
D: .; length: 13; J: TRBJ2-6; V: TRBV29-1; size: many; CDR3: CSVARAGANVLTF; DNA: TGCAGCGTCGCCAGGGCCGGGGCCAACGTCCTGACTTTC